This T cell receptor (beta chain) was obtained from a study of type 1 and type 2 diabetes patients. Across the study: Samples came from type 1 diabetic, type 2 diabetic or nondiabetic people, recruited in China. Study observations and caveats: Type 2 diabetes and control samples shared highly correlated V and J usage, averaging roughly 0.97.

This CDR3 comprises 16 residues. Trimming cost V 1 base and J 5 bases, with 17 bases left between them. The germline gives CDR1 DFQATT, CDR2 SNEGSKA (reference sequence). PCR was run on genomic DNA. Multiplex PCR with 30 forward and 13 reverse primers amplified the TCR beta CDR3. TCRdb reanalysed the multiplex PCR reads using MiXCR and keeps one entry per CDR3 protein. This sample has 250,000 to 300,000 distinct CDR3 sequences, with more than 45% found just once. This clonotype was picked up a small number of times. The antigen is undetermined. Each diabetic donor fulfilled classification criteria for either type 1 or type 2. About 10 milliliters of peripheral blood were drawn from each donor.

The V gene is TRBV20-1, the J gene TRBJ2-2; D perhaps matches TRBD2 (6 bases). The sequenced sample consisted of peripheral blood mononuclear cells (PBMCs). The clonotype was recovered from a man aged 18 to 30 with type 2 diabetes. The CDR3 reads CSARVEHSRETGELFF. The CDR3 DNA reads as TGCAGTGCTAGAGTTGAGCACAGTCGGGAGACCGGGGAGCTGTTTTTT.